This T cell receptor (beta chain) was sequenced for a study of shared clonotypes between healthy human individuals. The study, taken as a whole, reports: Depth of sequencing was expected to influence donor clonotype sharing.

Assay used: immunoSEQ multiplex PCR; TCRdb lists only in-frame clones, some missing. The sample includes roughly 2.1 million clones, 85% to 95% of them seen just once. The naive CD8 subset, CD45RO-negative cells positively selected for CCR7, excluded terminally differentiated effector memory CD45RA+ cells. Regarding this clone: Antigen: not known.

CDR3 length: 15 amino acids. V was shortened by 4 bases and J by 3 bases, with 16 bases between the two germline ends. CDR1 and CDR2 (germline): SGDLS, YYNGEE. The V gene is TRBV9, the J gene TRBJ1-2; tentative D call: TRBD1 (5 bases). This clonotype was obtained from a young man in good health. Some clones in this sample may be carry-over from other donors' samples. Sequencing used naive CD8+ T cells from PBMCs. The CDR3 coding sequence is TGTGCCAGCAGCCCGGGGACCGGAGATTACTATGGCTACACCTTC. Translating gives CASSPGTGDYYGYTF.